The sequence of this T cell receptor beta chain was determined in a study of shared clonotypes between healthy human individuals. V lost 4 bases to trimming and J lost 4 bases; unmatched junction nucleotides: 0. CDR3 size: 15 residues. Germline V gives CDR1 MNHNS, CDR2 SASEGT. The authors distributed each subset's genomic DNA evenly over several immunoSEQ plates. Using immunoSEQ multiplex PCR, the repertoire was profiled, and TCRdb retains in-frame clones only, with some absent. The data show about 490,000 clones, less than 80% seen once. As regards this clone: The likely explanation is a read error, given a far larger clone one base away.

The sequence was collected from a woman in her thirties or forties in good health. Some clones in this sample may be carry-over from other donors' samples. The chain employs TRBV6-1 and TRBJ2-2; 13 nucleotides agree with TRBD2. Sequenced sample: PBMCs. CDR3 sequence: CASSGLAGGTGELFF. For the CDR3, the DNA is TGTGCCAGCAGTGGACTAGCGGGAGGCACCGGGGAGCTGTTTTTT.